This entry lists 25 T cell receptor beta chains sequenced from one sample in a study of high-grade serous ovarian cancer treatment subgroups. Tumor tissue was taken before any definitive surgery or chemotherapy was given. Here immunoSEQ multiplex PCR was the method, and the copy in TCRdb shows in-frame clones only, minus some. Among some 2,000 clones listed, approximately 70% were seen once. Sequencing used tumor tissue. These receptors were taken from a human donor with high-grade serous ovarian cancer.

V is TRBV7-9 and J is TRBJ1-1; 7 bases match TRBD1. Germline V CDR1 and CDR2: SEHNR, FQNEAQ (reference sequence). Trimming took 2 bases from V and 7 from J; bases not matched to a gene: 7. The CDR3 spans 14 residues. CDR3: CASSLTGVDGEAFF. Written as DNA, the CDR3 is TGTGCCAGCAGCTTAACAGGGGTCGACGGTGAAGCTTTCTTT.

This clone was recorded a few times. The genes are TRBV7-2 and TRBJ1-5; D not resolved. The CDR3 spans 15 residues. Germline lookup yields CDR1 SGHTA and CDR2 FQGNSA. Trimming removed 2 bases from V and 0 bases from J, with 8 bases in between. The CDR3 DNA is TGTGCCAGCAGCTTAATCCCTAATAGCAATCAGCCCCAGCATTTT. It specifies CASSLIPNSNQPQHF.

This clone was detected once. The CDR3: CASSVSSGGAQETQYF. Here the CDR3 DNA reads TGTGCCAGCAGCGTATCTAGCGGGGGGGCCCAAGAGACCCAGTACTTC. V gene TRBV9 combines with J gene TRBJ2-5; 12 nucleotides align to TRBD2. The trim removed 1 base at V and 1 base at J, leaving 2 bases unmatched. This CDR3 region has 16 residues. Looked up from germline, CDR1 is SGDLS and CDR2 is YYNGEE.

This chain links TRBV7-6 with TRBJ2-3; D assignment may be TRBD1 or TRBD2 (5 bases each). The V gene's germline CDR1 is SGHVS and CDR2 FNYEAQ. The CDR3 consists of 15 residues. Trimming stripped 5 bases from V and 8 bases from J, with 20 bases between. The CDR3 DNA sequence: TGTGCCAGCAGCCATGGGGGTGCGGGTGAGGGTACGCAGTATTTT. Translation gives CASSHGGAGEGTQYF.

The chain couples TRBV19 to TRBJ2-7; the match to TRBD2 covers 11 bases. V was pared by 5 bases and J by 6 bases, with 12 bases of the junction left unmatched. Germline V gene lookup returns CDR1 LNHDA and CDR2 SQIVND (reference sequence). The CDR3 covers 16 residues. The CDR3 here is CASSSEGTSGWGEQYF. The CDR3 bases are TGTGCCAGTAGTTCAGAAGGGACTAGCGGTTGGGGCGAGCAGTACTTC.

This clone was seen a handful of times. The chain links TRBV7-2 to TRBJ2-1; D is perhaps TRBD2 (6 bases). Germline V gives CDR1 SGHTA, CDR2 FQGNSA. Trimming stripped 5 bases from V and 4 bases from J, with 15 bases between. The CDR3 covers 15 residues. CDR3 nucleotide sequence: TGTGCCAGCAGCGCCGCGGGGACCGATTACAATGAGCAGTTCTTC. Protein sequence: CASSAAGTDYNEQFF.

This clone was recorded once. The CDR3 is CASSSHPGTGDHEQYF. The CDR3 DNA sequence: TGTGCCAGCAGTTCTCACCCCGGGACAGGGGATCACGAGCAGTACTTC. The V call is TRBV27, the J call TRBJ2-7, with 10 positions matching TRBD1. Germline V gene sequence: CDR1 MNHEY, CDR2 SMNVEV (reference sequence). The junction had 11 bases not matched to a gene; V was cut back by 4 bases and J by 5 bases. This CDR3 region has 16 residues.

This chain connects TRBV5-6 to TRBJ2-1, with 8 positions matching TRBD1. The CDR3 is 16 amino acids. V shed 4 bases and J 2 bases; nucleotides not matched to a gene: 8. Looked up from germline, CDR1 is SGHDT and CDR2 is YYEEEE. The CDR3 region is CASSRLGQVTYNEQFF. CDR3 in DNA: TGTGCCAGCAGCCGGTTGGGACAGGTGACCTACAATGAGCAGTTCTTC.

This clone was seen more than once but under ten times. The chain employs TRBV7-2 and TRBJ1-5; 8 positions agree with TRBD1. V shed 1 base, J shed 5 bases, and the junction held 1 base outside the gene matches. Germline V gene data show CDR1 as SGHTA and CDR2 as FQGNSA. The CDR3 consists of 14 residues. CDR3 region: CASSLGQGYQPQHF. In nucleotides, the CDR3 is TGTGCCAGCAGCTTAGGACAGGGGTATCAGCCCCAGCATTTT.

The chain is built from TRBV7-2 and TRBJ1-2; a weak D match, TRBD1 (5 bases). The CDR3 is 18 amino acids. V was clipped by 1 base and J by 2 bases, with 20 bases between them. The germline CDR1 and CDR2 sequences are SGHTA and FQGNSA. CDR3 sequence: CASSLGLLWARENYGYTF. The DNA for the CDR3 is TGTGCCAGCAGCTTAGGACTCTTGTGGGCCAGGGAAAACTATGGCTACACCTTC.

This clone has more than one count but fewer than ten. The chain has TRBV2 and TRBJ1-6; D ambiguous. Deletions cut 6 bases from V and 0 bases from J, with 9 bases between. This CDR3 spans 15 amino acids. Germline CDR1 SNHLY, CDR2 FYNNEI. The DNA of the CDR3 is TGTGCCAGCAGCCGTGCGGTCTCCTATAATTCACCCCTCCACTTT. It yields the protein CASSRAVSYNSPLHF.

The CDR3 region is CAISFGSQETQYF. The CDR3 DNA follows: TGTGCCATCAGTTTTGGGAGCCAGGAGACCCAGTACTTC. This sequence joins TRBV10-3 and TRBJ2-5; TRBD2 is a possible D gene (5 bases). CDR3 length: 13 amino acids. The ends were cut back, 5 bases at V and 5 bases at J, with 12 bases in the middle. Germline values: CDR1 ENHRY, CDR2 SYGVKD.

The chain's CDR3 is CASSRGLAGDYNEQFF. In DNA, the CDR3 is TGTGCCAGCAGTAGGGGACTAGCGGGAGACTACAATGAGCAGTTCTTC. The chain carries TRBV2 and TRBJ2-1; the match to TRBD2 covers 14 bases. The V gene end was trimmed by 5 bases and the J gene end by 3 bases; junction bases not matched to a gene: 3. CDR1 SNHLY and CDR2 FYNNEI come from the germline V gene. The CDR3 is 16 residues long.

The chain joins TRBV12-5 to TRBJ2-2, with 8 bases that match TRBD1. V gave up 5 bases and J gave up 2 bases; unmatched junction bases: 13. CDR3 length: 18 amino acids. Per germline, CDR1 LGHNT and CDR2 FRNRAP. The CDR3 loop is CASGQPPRGLGNTGELFF. Written as DNA, the CDR3 is TGTGCTAGTGGTCAACCCCCCAGGGGGCTCGGTAACACCGGGGAGCTGTTTTTT.

The V and J genes are TRBV4-1 and TRBJ2-7, with D perhaps given as TRBD1 or TRBD2 (5 bases each). Germline values: CDR1 MGHRA, CDR2 YSYEKL. CDR3 length equals 17 residues. Trimming removed 4 bases at V and 3 bases at J, with 22 bases between. In nucleotides, the CDR3 is TGCGCCAGCAGCCCTCGACTCAGAGGGGAAAAGTACTACGAGCAGTACTTC. Translation gives CASSPRLRGEKYYEQYF.

The chain is built from TRBV5-1 and TRBJ2-7; perhaps TRBD1 as D (6 bases). V was clipped by 4 bases and J by 3 bases, with 20 bases between them. Per germline, CDR1 SGHRS and CDR2 YFSETQ. This CDR3 is built from 16 residues. CDR3 in DNA: TGCGCCAGCAGCCTTGGAGTCCCAGGGGCTGGCTACGAGCAGTACTTC. This translates into CASSLGVPGAGYEQYF.

The CDR3 loop is CATGQGGNEQFF. For the CDR3, the DNA is TGTGCCACCGGACAGGGGGGGAATGAGCAGTTCTTC. The J gene is TRBJ2-1, the V gene TRBV5-6; 10 bases map to TRBD1. The CDR3 length is 12 residues. The germline V gene has CDR1 SGHDT and CDR2 YYEEEE. J lost 7 bases, V lost 9 bases, and 4 bases had no gene match. Full variable domain (outside the CDR3, taken from reference TRBV5-6 and TRBJ2-1): DAGVTQSPTHLIKTRGQQVTLRCSPKSGHDTVSWYQQALGQGPQFIFQYYEEEERQRGNFPDRFSGHQFPNYSSELNVNALLLGDSALYLCATGQGGNEQFFGPGTRLTVL.

A single count supports this clone. The chain has TRBV18 and TRBJ2-3, with 8 positions matching TRBD1. The trim removed 6 bases at V and 2 bases at J, leaving 7 bases unmatched. The germline V gene has CDR1 KGHSH and CDR2 LQKENI. This CDR3 is 15 amino acids long. The CDR3 sequence: CASSLQGGNTDTQYF. The CDR3 region has the DNA TGTGCCAGCTCCCTACAGGGGGGAAACACAGATACGCAGTATTTT.

V gene TRBV28 combines with J gene TRBJ2-7, with 7 bases fitting TRBD1. There are 16 residues in the CDR3. The V gene end was trimmed by 5 bases and the J gene end by 0 bases; junction bases not matched to a gene: 10. Germline-derived CDR1 and CDR2 are MDHEN and SYDVKM. Here the CDR3 DNA reads TGTGCCAGCAGTAACCGACAGGGATCGATCTCCTACGAGCAGTACTTC. This translates into CASSNRQGSISYEQYF. The full variable domain, with the rest looked up from reference TRBV28 and TRBJ2-7, is DVKVTQSSRYLVKRTGEKVFLECVQDMDHENMFWYRQDPGLGLRLIYFSYDVKMKEKGDIPEGYSVSREKKERFSLILESASTNQTSMYLCASSNRQGSISYEQYFGPGTRLTVT.

This clone was counted between two and nine times. The J gene is TRBJ2-1, the V gene TRBV29-1; 7 nucleotides match TRBD2. The V gene's germline CDR1 is SQVTM and CDR2 ANQGSEA. V lost 0 bases and J lost 5; bases outside the gene matches: 7. The CDR3 extends over 15 amino acids. The CDR3 spells CSVEDRDYPNNEQFF. In nucleotides, the CDR3 is TGCAGCGTTGAAGATCGGGACTATCCAAACAATGAGCAGTTCTTC.

This clone has just a few counts. CDR3 in amino acids: CASSWGGTGGAEQYF. The CDR3, as DNA: TGTGCCAGCAGCTGGGGAGGGACAGGGGGCGCCGAGCAGTACTTC. V gene TRBV7-3 combines with J gene TRBJ2-7, with TRBD1 identical over 12 bases. CDR3 size: 15 residues. The V gene's germline CDR1 is SGHTA and CDR2 FQGTGA. J lost 6 bases, V lost 4 bases, and 7 bases had no gene match. Together with reference TRBV7-3 and TRBJ2-7, the CDR3 gives the full variable domain: GAGVSQTPSNKVTEKGKYVELRCDPISGHTALYWYRQSLGQGPEFLIYFQGTGAADDSGLPNDRFFAVRPEGSVSTLKIQRTERGDSAVYLCASSWGGTGGAEQYFGPGTRLTVT.

The chain recombines TRBV7-2 with TRBJ2-5; 9 bases are a match to TRBD2. The ends lost 5 bases at V and 5 bases at J; junction bases unmatched: 9. CDR3 length equals 15 residues. Germline lookup yields CDR1 SGHTA and CDR2 FQGNSA. The CDR3 protein is CASSQWRGGLETQYF. The CDR3 coding sequence is TGTGCCAGCAGCCAGTGGCGGGGGGGCCTCGAGACCCAGTACTTC.

The chain has TRBV4-3 and TRBJ2-1; unclear D gene. The ends were cut back, 1 base at V and 4 bases at J, with 14 bases in the middle. Germline values: CDR1 LGHNA, CDR2 YSLEER. There are 16 residues in the CDR3. For the CDR3, the DNA is TGCGCCAGCAGCCAAGGCTACAGAACTACTTACAATGAGCAGTTCTTC. Translating it yields CASSQGYRTTYNEQFF.

This clone occurred a few times. V is TRBV27 and J is TRBJ2-7, with D unresolved. Trimming cost V 1 base and J 0 bases, with 10 bases left between them. Per the germline V gene, CDR1 is MNHEY and CDR2 is SMNVEV (reference sequence). This CDR3 region has 15 residues. CDR3 nucleotide sequence: TGTGCCAGCAGTTTATTACCCCGTACCTCCTACGAGCAGTACTTC. Translation: CASSLLPRTSYEQYF.

The chain employs TRBV10-2 and TRBJ1-6; D unresolved. Germline lookup yields CDR1 WSHSY and CDR2 SAAADI. The V end was cut by 2 bases, the J end by 8 bases, with 10 bases between. This CDR3 is 14 amino acids long. This CDR3 reads CASSELGFDSPLHF. CDR3 in DNA: TGCGCCAGCAGTGAGCTGGGTTTTGATTCACCCCTCCACTTT.